The 2 T cell receptor beta chains below were found in one sample sequenced in a study of vaccination and CD4 T cells after COVID-19. The treatment: approximately 10-day PBMC culture with coronavirus spike peptide pools or control peptides (ViraFEST assay). For these TCRs, the target antigens are not known. At the Johns Hopkins FTIC core, DNA taken from cultured CD4+ T cells was sequenced by way of the Oncomine TCR Beta short-read assay. TCRdb ran MiXCR on the PCR reads and lists one entry per CDR3 protein. Here the sample spans around 25,000 distinct CDR3 sequences, under 65% being singletons. The starting material was CD4+ T cells from blood, cultured in vitro, obtained after SARS-CoV-2 vaccination. The receptors come from a human donor who received a COVID-19 vaccine.

V and J are TRBV6-1 and TRBJ2-7; 13 bases match TRBD2. CDR1 is MNHNS and CDR2 is SASEGT in the germline V gene. After removal of 7 bases from V and 0 bases from J, the junction contained 3 bases not matched to a gene. CDR3 length equals 15 residues. The CDR3: CASIGLAGVSYEQYF. The CDR3 DNA sequence: TGTGCCAGCATTGGACTAGCGGGGGTCTCCTACGAGCAGTACTTC.

This chain joins TRBV6-5 and TRBJ2-1; 8 bases fit TRBD2. The CDR3 loop spans 15 amino acids. The V segment lost 2 bases and the J segment 5 bases; nucleotides outside the gene matches: 5. The germline V gene has CDR1 MNHEY and CDR2 SVGAGI. This chain's CDR3 is CASSYRSGVNNEQFF. In DNA, the CDR3 is TGTGCCAGCAGTTACCGTAGCGGGGTTAACAATGAGCAGTTCTTC.